This T cell receptor (beta chain) was documented in a study of blood T cell repertoires in COVID-19. Looking at the study overall: Collection of acute and convalescent COVID-19 samples took place in the United States, Italy and Spain. T cells, B-cell-depleted T cells, or PBMCs supplied cDNA or gDNA.

How the authors handled the data: It was from reference gene primer amplification that nucleated cell counts were estimated. Measured with immunoSEQ multiplex PCR; TCRdb has only the in-frame clones, and not every one. That table is the source of V, J and clone size, and D and trimming were worked out from the DNA. The sample yields 110,000 to 150,000 clones, 85% to 90% seen once. Sequenced material: peripheral blood. The sequence was obtained from a woman in her fifties or sixties with active COVID-19.

CDR3: CASSWEGTGGIYEQYF. Here the CDR3 DNA reads TGTGCCAGCAGTTGGGAAGGGACAGGAGGGATTTACGAGCAGTACTTC. This rearrangement joins TRBV27 to TRBJ2-7; TRBD1 aligns across 8 bases. The V gene end was trimmed by 4 bases and the J gene end by 4 bases; junction bases not matched to a gene: 12. CDR3 length equals 16 residues. In germline, CDR1 is MNHEY, CDR2 SMNVEV (reference sequence).